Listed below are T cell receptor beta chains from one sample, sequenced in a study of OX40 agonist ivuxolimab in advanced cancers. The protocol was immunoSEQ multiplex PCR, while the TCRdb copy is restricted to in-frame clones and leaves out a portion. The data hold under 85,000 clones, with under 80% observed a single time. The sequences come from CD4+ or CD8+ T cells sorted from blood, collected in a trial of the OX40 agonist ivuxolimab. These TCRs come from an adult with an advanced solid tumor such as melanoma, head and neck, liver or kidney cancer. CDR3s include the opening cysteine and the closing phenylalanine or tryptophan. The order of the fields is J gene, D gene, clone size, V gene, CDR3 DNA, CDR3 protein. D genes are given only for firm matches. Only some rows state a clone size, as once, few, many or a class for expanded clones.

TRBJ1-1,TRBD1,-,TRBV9,TGTGCCAGCAGCGCACTACAGGGGAAGAACACTGAAGCTTTCTTT,CASSALQGKNTEAFF
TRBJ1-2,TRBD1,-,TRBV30,TGTGCCTGGAGTAAGGGGGCCAACTATGGCTACACCTTC,CAWSKGANYGYTF
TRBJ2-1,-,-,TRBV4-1,TGCGCCAGCAGCCAGCAGTGGGTTGGTGGGACTTCCTACAATGAGCAGTTCTTC,CASSQQWVGGTSYNEQFF
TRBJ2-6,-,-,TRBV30,TGTGCCTGGAGTCGGAGGGGTCCCGGAAACTCTGGGGCCAACGTCCTGACTTTC,CAWSRRGPGNSGANVLTF
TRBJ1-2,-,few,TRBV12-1,TGTGCCAGCAGACAGGACAGGGCAGGTGGCTACACCTTC,CASRQDRAGGYTF
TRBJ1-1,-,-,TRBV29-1,TGCAGCGTTCAAACAGGGTCGAGTAGGATGAACACTGAAGCTTTCTTT,CSVQTGSSRMNTEAFF
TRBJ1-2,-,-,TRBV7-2,TGTGCCAGCAGCCCCCGGATCGGGGTTGGAGGCGGCTACACCTTC,CASSPRIGVGGGYTF
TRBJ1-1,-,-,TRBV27,TGTGCCAGCAGTTTCTACGGATTGAACACTGAAGCTTTCTTT,CASSFYGLNTEAFF
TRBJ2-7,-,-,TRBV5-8,TGTGCCAGCAGCTTGGAGCAGGGGTGGTCCTACGAGCAGTACTTC,CASSLEQGWSYEQYF
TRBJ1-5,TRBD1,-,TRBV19,TGTGCCAGTCGACAGGGACATTATAGCAATCAGCCCCAGCATTTT,CASRQGHYSNQPQHF
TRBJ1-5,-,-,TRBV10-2,TGCGCCAGCAGTGATGGAAGAGGGACACTAAATCAGCCCCAGCATTTT,CASSDGRGTLNQPQHF
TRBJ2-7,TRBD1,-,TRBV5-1,TGCGCCAGCAGCTATATACAGGGGTTCGACGAGCAGTACTTC,CASSYIQGFDEQYF
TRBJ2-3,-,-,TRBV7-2,TGTGCCAGCAGCCTGACGGCGGGTGGGGCCGGAGTAGATACGCAGTATTTT,CASSLTAGGAGVDTQYF
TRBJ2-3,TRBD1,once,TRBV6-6,TGTGCCAGCAGTCCGTCGGGGGACAGGGGGCTAGATACGCAGTATTTT,CASSPSGDRGLDTQYF
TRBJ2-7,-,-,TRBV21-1,TGTGCCAGCAGCAAATCAGCAAACGAGCAGTACTTC,CASSKSANEQYF
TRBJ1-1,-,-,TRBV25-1,TGTGCCAGCAGGGGTACTGAAGCTTTCTTT,CASRGTEAFF
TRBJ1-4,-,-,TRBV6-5,TGTGCCAGCAGTTACTCCTCCCTCTCAACTAATGAAAAACTGTTTTTT,CASSYSSLSTNEKLFF
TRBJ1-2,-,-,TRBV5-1,TGCGCCAGCAGCTTGGGGCCGTTTGGCTACACCTTC,CASSLGPFGYTF
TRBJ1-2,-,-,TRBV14,TGTGCCAGCAGCCTTATGGACAGCCTTGGCTACACCTTC,CASSLMDSLGYTF
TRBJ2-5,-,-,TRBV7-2,TGTGCCAGCAGCTCACCTCTACCAGCGACCCAGTACTTC,CASSSPLPATQYF
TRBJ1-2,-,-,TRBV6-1,TGTGCCAGCAGGGTCAGTACCTCCGATGGCTACACCTTC,CASRVSTSDGYTF
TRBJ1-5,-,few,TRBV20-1,TGCAGTGCTAGTGGGGAGCCCCAGCATTTT,CSASGEPQHF
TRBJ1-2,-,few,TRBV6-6,TGTGCCAGCAGTTACTCCCCGTCCGGGGGCTACACCTTC,CASSYSPSGGYTF
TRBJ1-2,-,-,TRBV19,TGTGCCAGTAGTACGACAGTTTATGGCTACACCTTC,CASSTTVYGYTF
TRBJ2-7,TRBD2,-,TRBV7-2,TGTGCCAGCAGCTTAGGGGCGGGGGGGCCCTACGAGCAGTACTTC,CASSLGAGGPYEQYF
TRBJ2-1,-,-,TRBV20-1,TGCAGTGCTAAGGGCCCCCAGATCTTC,CSAKGPQIF
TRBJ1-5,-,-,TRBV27,TGTGCCAGCAGTTTATCGCGCGAACAGCCCCAGCATTTT,CASSLSREQPQHF
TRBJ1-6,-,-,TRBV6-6,TGTGCCAGCAGTTTACCACCGGCCGTGAATAATTCACCCCTCCACTTT,CASSLPPAVNNSPLHF
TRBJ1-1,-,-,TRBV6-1,TGTGCCAGCAGTGTGAACACTGAAGCTTTCTTT,CASSVNTEAFF
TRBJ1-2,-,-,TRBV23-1,TGCGCCAGCAGTCGTATCCTCTATGGCTACACCTTC,CASSRILYGYTF
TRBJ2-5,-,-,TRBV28,TGTGCCGGCAGTTCTCAGGGGTCCGGAGTCCAAGAGACCCAGTACTTC,CAGSSQGSGVQETQYF
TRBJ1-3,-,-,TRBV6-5,TGTGCCAGCAGTTACGTGGGCTCTGGAAACACCATATATTTT,CASSYVGSGNTIYF
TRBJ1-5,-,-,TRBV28,TGTGCCAGCAGGGCAGGCGATTGGAGCAATCAGCCCCAGCATTTT,CASRAGDWSNQPQHF
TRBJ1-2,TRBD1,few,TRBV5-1,TGCGCCAGCAGCTTTGGACAGGAGCCTGATGGCTACACCTTC,CASSFGQEPDGYTF
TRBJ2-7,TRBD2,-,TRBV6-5,TGTGCCTGCCGACGGGGGGGCGCGATCCCCGATGAGCAGTACTTC,CACRRGGAIPDEQYF
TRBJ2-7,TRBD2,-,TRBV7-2,TGTGCCAGCAGCTTAGCACTAGCGGGGGGAGGGCAGTACTTC,CASSLALAGGGQYF
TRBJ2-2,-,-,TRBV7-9,TGTGCCAGCAGCGCCAGGGTCACCGGGGAGCTGTTTTTT,CASSARVTGELFF
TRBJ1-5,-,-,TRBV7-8,TGTGCCAGCAGCTTATGGGCGGAGCAGCCCCAGCATTTT,CASSLWAEQPQHF
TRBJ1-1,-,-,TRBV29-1,TGCAGCGTTGACAGGATAGAGAACACTGAAGCTTTCTTT,CSVDRIENTEAFF
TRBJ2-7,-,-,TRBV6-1,TGTGCCAGCAGTGATAAGGTAGAGCGCGAGCAGTACTTC,CASSDKVEREQYF
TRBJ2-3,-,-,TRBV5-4,TGTGCCAGCAGCTGGAGCACAGATACGCAGTATTTT,CASSWSTDTQYF
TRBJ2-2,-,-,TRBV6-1,TGTGCCTCGAGGAGTCGCACCGGGGAGCTGTTTTTT,CASRSRTGELFF
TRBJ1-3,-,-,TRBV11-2,TGTGCCAGCAGCCGAATACAGGGACCTGGAAACACCATATATTTT,CASSRIQGPGNTIYF
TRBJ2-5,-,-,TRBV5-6,TGTGCCAGCAGCTGGACTGCCCAAGAGACCCAGTACTTC,CASSWTAQETQYF
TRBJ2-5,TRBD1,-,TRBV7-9,TGTGCCAGCAGCTTGGGGGGACAGGCCAGAGAGACCCAGTACTTC,CASSLGGQARETQYF
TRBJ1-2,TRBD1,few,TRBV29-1,TGCAGCGTTCTTGAAGGGGGCGATGGCTACACCTTC,CSVLEGGDGYTF
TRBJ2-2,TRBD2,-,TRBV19,TGTGCCAGTAGGCCCCTAGCGGGAGGGATCGGGGAGCTGTTTTTT,CASRPLAGGIGELFF
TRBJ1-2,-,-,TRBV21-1,TGTGCCAGCAGCAAAGCGCCGGGACAGAACTATGGCTACACCTTC,CASSKAPGQNYGYTF
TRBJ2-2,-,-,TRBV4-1,TGCGCCAGCAGCCAAGACCGGATGGGGGGGCGATTCACCGGGGAGCTGTTTTTT,CASSQDRMGGRFTGELFF
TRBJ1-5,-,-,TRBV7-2,TGTGCCAGCAGCAAAGGGAATTTGGATCAGCCCCAGCATTTT,CASSKGNLDQPQHF
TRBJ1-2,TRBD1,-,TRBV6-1,TGTGCCAGCAGTGAGACAGGGAAGTATGGCTACACCTTC,CASSETGKYGYTF
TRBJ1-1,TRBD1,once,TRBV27,TGTGCCAGCAGTTACCGGGACAGGGACACTGAAGCTTTCTTT,CASSYRDRDTEAFF
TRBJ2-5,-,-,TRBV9,TGTGCCAGCAGCCGGGGGGCCCAAGAGACCCAGTACTTC,CASSRGAQETQYF
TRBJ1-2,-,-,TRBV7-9,TGTGCCAGCAGCCCATATCCCATCAGGGAAAGTGGCTACACCTTC,CASSPYPIRESGYTF
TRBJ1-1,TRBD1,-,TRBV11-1,TGTGCCAGCAGTAAAGAGGGACAGAGAACTGAAGCTTTCTTT,CASSKEGQRTEAFF
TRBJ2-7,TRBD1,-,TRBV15,TGTGCCACCAGCAGAGGGGGACAGGTCCGGTACGAGCAGTACTTC,CATSRGGQVRYEQYF
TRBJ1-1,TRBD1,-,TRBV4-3,TGCGCCAGCAGCCGCAAAACTCCGGACAGGGGCGAGAACACTGAAGCTTTCTTT,CASSRKTPDRGENTEAFF